These 30 T cell receptor delta chains came from one sample sequenced in a study of γδ T cells in repeated Plasmodium falciparum infection. Bulk repertoires came from Vgamma9/Vdelta2+ or Vdelta2-negative gammadelta T cells flow-sorted from PBMC. TCRdb re-called the multiplex PCR reads using CATT. The sample has 50,000 to 65,000 delta-chain clones; over 1.5% are singletons. The sequenced material came from gamma-delta T cells from blood. The receptors originated from a pool of human donors (malaria-infected and uninfected, not separated).

This clone was observed at least ten times. A far larger clone is one base from this, pointing to a likely read error. The sample has other DNA sequences that encode this CDR3 too. V is TRDV1 and J is TRDJ1, with TRDD3 matching 7 bases. Matching the DNA to germline supplied the J gene, which TCRdb does not give. The CDR3 sequence is 22 residues long. CDR1 and CDR2 from the germline V gene are TSWWSYY and QGS. The junction had 28 bases not matched to a gene; V was cut back by 4 bases and J by 2 bases. The CDR3 region is CALGVVVDTPRLYWGYTDKLIF. CDR3 in DNA: TGTGCTCTTGGGGTGGTGGTCGATACCCCGCGGTTATACTGGGGCTATACCGATAAACTCATCTTT.

This clone was counted ten times or more. The TCRdb protein, from a much larger clone, departs from this DNA's translation at residue 12, likely by read error; the protein shown derives from the DNA. V is TRDV1 and J is TRDJ1, with D possibly being TRDD3 (6 bases). Germline CDR1 TSWWSYY, CDR2 QGS. The germline V and J ends were trimmed by 0 bases and 0 bases, with 23 bases remaining between them. The CDR3 has 20 amino acids. CDR3 DNA: TGTGCTCTTGGGGAACTCTTGGGAACTGGGAGACACGGTTACACCGATAAACTCATCTTT. Its protein is CALGELLGTGRHGYTDKLIF.

This clone was picked up many times. A single base is all that separates this from a far larger clone, so a read error is likely. This specimen includes other DNA sequences encoding the same CDR3. The chain links TRDV1 to TRDJ1; the match to TRDD3 covers 9 bases. Per the germline V gene, CDR1 is TSWWSYY and CDR2 is QGS. This CDR3 has 20 amino acids. The CDR3 reads CALGEFPSTGGPTYTDKLIF. CDR3 nucleotides: TGTGCCCTTGGGGAGTTTCCCAGTACTGGGGGACCGACGTACACCGATAAACTCATCTTT.

There are many counts of this clone. The V gene is TRDV3, the J gene TRDJ1; D perhaps matches TRDD3 (5 bases). Between the trimmed V and J ends, which lost 1 base and 4 bases, there was a span of 22 bases. This CDR3 has 16 residues. Germline assignment: CDR1 TVYSNPD and CDR2 GDNSRS (reference sequence). The CDR3 loop reads CAFIAHGVGENDKLIF. CDR3 nucleotide sequence: TGTGCCTTTATCGCCCATGGGGTTGGGGAGAACGATAAACTCATCTTT.

This clone was observed many times. TCRdb assigns this DNA the protein of a much larger clone, which departs from its translation at residue 8; this likely reflects a read error, and the protein shown comes from translating the DNA. The chain uses TRDV3 and TRDJ1, with 12 nucleotides matching TRDD3. Germline loops: CDR1 TVYSNPD, CDR2 GDNSRS (reference sequence). The J segment lost 0 bases and the V segment lost 2 bases, leaving 43 bases of the junction unmatched. The CDR3 covers 28 residues. CDR3 nucleotides: TGTGCCTTTGGTGGTTCCTCCACGCTGGGGGATACGGGGAGCGCATGTTTACGGATAGCTACGTACACCGATAAACTCATCTTT. Encoded protein: CAFGGSSTLGDTGSACLRIATYTDKLIF.

This clone appeared a few times. TCRdb pairs this DNA with a much larger clone's protein that differs at residue 7, likely a read error; the protein shown was translated from the DNA. The chain links TRDV1 to TRDJ1; D possibly uses TRDD2 or TRDD3 (7 bases each). Here the J gene came from matching the DNA to germline, since TCRdb omits it. Deletions cut 3 bases from V and 3 bases from J, with 32 bases between. Germline V lookup: CDR1 TSWWSYY, CDR2 QGS. CDR3 length: 21 amino acids. The CDR3 here is CALGDRAKFLRPGYSPDKLIF. Written as DNA, the CDR3 is TGTGCTCTTGGGGACCGTGCTAAATTCCTACGTCCGGGATACAGTCCCGATAAACTCATCTTT.

The sample holds many counts of this clone. TCRdb's protein, taken from a much larger clone, differs from this DNA's translation at residue 10, likely owing to a read error; the protein displayed comes from the DNA. The gene calls are TRDV2 and TRDJ1, with 9 positions matching TRDD3. The CDR3 length is 18 residues. After removal of 3 bases from V and 0 bases from J, the junction contained 13 bases not matched to a gene. CDR1 and CDR2 from the germline V gene are GEAIGNYY and EKD. The CDR3 nucleotides read TGTGCCTGTGACTCCCTCCTGGGGGATTCGTCGTACACCGATAAACTCATCTTT. Translating gives CACDSLLGDSSYTDKLIF.

There are a few counts of this clone. The protein in TCRdb stems from a much larger clone and differs at residue 6 from this DNA's translation, likely a read error; here the protein is translated from the DNA. This sequence joins TRDV2 and TRDJ1; the match to TRDD3 covers 10 bases. The J gene was not available in TCRdb and was assigned here by matching the DNA to germline segments. V trimming: 0 bases; J trimming: 2 bases; junction bases outside the gene matches: 11. The CDR3 runs to 18 residues. CDR1 is GEAIGNYY and CDR2 is EKD in the germline V gene. The CDR3 region has the DNA TGTGCCTGTGACACCGCTACGGCTGGGGGATATGGAACCGATAAACTCATCTTT. Amino acids: CACDTATAGGYGTDKLIF.

On this clone itself: The TCRdb record carries a much larger clone's protein, which differs from this DNA's translation at residue 18; a read error is the likely cause, and the protein listed here is the DNA translation. The V gene was identified as TRDV1, while no J gene was called; the D call TRDD3 from the table was never checked on the DNA. The CDR3 extends over 20 amino acids. The germline gives CDR1 TSWWSYY, CDR2 QGS. The CDR3 sequence is CALGELDFLLGDTKWGKPIF. DNA of the CDR3: TGTGCTCTTGGGGAACTTGACTTTCTCTTAGGGGATACCAAATGGGGTAAACCCATCTTT.

Comment on this clone: TCRdb attributes to this sequence the protein of a much larger clone, which differs from the DNA translation at residue 4; a read error is likely, and the protein displayed is translated from the DNA. The CDR3 spells CACVTDNWGIRVLPITPPRIF. CDR3 in DNA: TGTGCCTGTGTCACCGACAACTGGGGGATACGCGTCTTACCAATCACACCCCCTCGGATCTTT. The chain recombines TRDV2 with TRDJ1, with 13 bases matching TRDD3. Germline CDR1 is GEAIGNYY and CDR2 is EKD. The CDR3 runs to 21 residues.

Comment on this clone: This clone may be a read error of a much larger clone one base away. Other DNA sequences in the sample encode the same CDR3. No J gene was assigned, while the V gene was called as TRDV1; TRDD2, the table's D call, was not compared with the DNA. This CDR3 is 14 amino acids long. Looked up from germline, CDR1 is TSWWSYY and CDR2 is QGS. The chain's CDR3 is CALGNPTVLGLVIF. DNA for the CDR3: TGTGCCCTTGGAAATCCTACCGTACTGGGTTTAGTCATCTTT.

Of note for this clone: This likely came from a read error, as a far larger clone is one base away. This sample includes further DNA sequences coding for the same CDR3. This chain uses TRDV1 with TRDJ1; 8 nucleotides align to TRDD3. TCRdb lists no J gene, so it was determined here by aligning the DNA to germline. The V gene end was trimmed by 3 bases and the J gene end by 1 base; junction bases not matched to a gene: 22. The CDR3 runs 21 residues. The germline CDR1 and CDR2 sequences are TSWWSYY and QGS. CDR3 protein: CALGENLHSHGGIRRTDKLIF. Here the CDR3 DNA reads TGTGCTCTTGGGGAGAACCTCCACTCCCATGGTGGGATACGCCGCACCGATAAACTCATCTTT.

A word on this clone: TCRdb's entry gives the protein of a much larger clone, which mismatches this DNA's translation at residue 11, likely from a read error; the protein reported here is translated from the DNA. V and J are TRDV3 and TRDJ1, with TRDD3 matching 9 bases. The J gene is absent in TCRdb and was assigned here via DNA matching to germline. The V gene's germline CDR1 is TVYSNPD and CDR2 GDNSRS (reference sequence). The CDR3 consists of 21 residues. V gave up 2 bases and J gave up 1 base; unmatched junction bases: 26. Written as DNA, the CDR3 is TGTGCCTTTTCCGCCTTCCTCCAAAATAGGGGACTGGGGGAGATCACCGATAAACTCATCTTT. Protein sequence: CAFSAFLQNRGLGEITDKLIF.

Of note for this clone: With a far larger clone one base away, a read error is the likely cause. This CDR3 is also generated by other DNA sequences in the sample. V gene TRDV1 combines with J gene TRDJ1; 8 nucleotides match TRDD3. The J gene, not given by TCRdb, was assigned here from a germline match of the nucleotide sequence. This CDR3 contains 17 residues. Germline V gene lookup returns CDR1 TSWWSYY and CDR2 QGS. CDR3 in amino acids: CALGNHSCYWGVRQLIF. CDR3 DNA: TGTGCCCTTGGGAATCATTCTTGTTACTGGGGGGTACGGCAACTCATCTTT.

This clone came up many times. The TCRdb protein comes from a much larger clone and disagrees with this DNA's translation at residue 3, likely due to a read error; the protein given here is derived from the DNA. This sequence joins TRDV1 and TRDJ1, with 10 bases lining up with TRDD3. The CDR3 is 21 residues long. Germline values: CDR1 TSWWSYY, CDR2 QGS. This CDR3 reads CAIGECHLDRGGYGYTDKLIF. CDR3 in DNA: TGTGCTATTGGGGAATGCCACCTAGACCGCGGGGGATACGGGTACACCGATAAACTCATCTTT.

This clone was recorded a few times. The amino acid sequence in TCRdb belongs to a much larger clone and departs from this DNA's translation at residue 5, likely a sequencing read error; the sequence shown is translated from the DNA. This chain joins TRDV1 and TRDJ1, with TRDD3 identical over 10 bases. The V gene end was trimmed by 5 bases and the J gene end by 0 bases; junction bases not matched to a gene: 27. There are 23 residues in the CDR3. Germline V gene sequence: CDR1 TSWWSYY, CDR2 QGS. The CDR3 DNA reads TGTGCTCTTGGGAGTACTTCCGCTCCTTTACTCTACTGGGGGATTAGGTACACCGATAAACTCATCTTT. This gives the protein CALGSTSAPLLYWGIRYTDKLIF.

Concerning this clone: This clone may be a read error of a much larger clone one base away. The same CDR3 can be traced to other DNA sequences in this sample. The J gene is TRDJ1, the V gene TRDV1; D is perhaps TRDD3 (6 bases). CDR3 length: 22 residues. V gave up 0 bases and J gave up 4 bases, with 33 bases separating them. Germline-derived CDR1 and CDR2 are TSWWSYY and QGS. CDR3 in amino acids: CALGELTVLLHGWGFRSDKLIF. The CDR3 DNA is TGTGCTCTTGGGGAACTGACTGTCCTGCTCCATGGCTGGGGATTCCGCAGCGATAAACTCATCTTT.

A note on this clone: With only one base between it and a far larger clone, this is likely a read error. Other DNA sequences in the same sample also yield this CDR3. CDR3 nucleotides: TGTGCCTGTGACACGGGATCCTACACTGGGCTACTTTACACCGACAAACTCATCTTT. Its translation: CACDTGSYTGLLYTDKLIF. This rearrangement joins TRDV2 to TRDJ1; D tentatively fits TRDD2 or TRDD3 (6 bases each). The J gene, missing from TCRdb, was assigned here through DNA to germline matching. The CDR3 extends over 19 amino acids. Germline-derived CDR1 and CDR2 are GEAIGNYY and EKD.

About this clone itself: TCRdb's protein, taken from a much larger clone, differs from this DNA's translation at residue 18, likely owing to a read error; the protein displayed comes from the DNA. The chain is built from TRDV1 and TRDJ1, with 9 bases aligning to TRDD3. J gave up 5 bases and V 0 bases, and 28 bases lay outside the gene matches. The CDR3 length is 23 residues. Germline V gene sequence: CDR1 TSWWSYY, CDR2 QGS. CDR3 DNA: TGTGCTCTTGGGGAACTAATATCCCTACCTTATAACTGGGGGAAAAGGGGTGCTGATAAACTCATCTTT. Protein product: CALGELISLPYNWGKRGADKLIF.

This clone was counted at least ten times. The V gene is TRDV1, the J gene TRDJ1; TRDD3 matches 12 bases. CDR3 length equals 19 residues. V trimming: 3 bases; J trimming: 3 bases; junction bases outside the gene matches: 14. Germline V gene sequence: CDR1 TSWWSYY, CDR2 QGS. The chain's CDR3 is CALGEGFVYWGIHADKLIF. CDR3 coding DNA: TGTGCTCTTGGGGAGGGGTTCGTCTACTGGGGGATACACGCCGATAAACTCATCTTT.

Comments on this clone: This DNA's translation differs at residue 8 from TCRdb's protein, which comes from a much larger clone; a read error is likely, and the protein shown is translated from the DNA. This chain uses TRDV1 with TRDJ1, with a possible D match to TRDD2 (6 bases). Germline V gene sequence: CDR1 TSWWSYY, CDR2 QGS. V was trimmed by 0 bases and J by 0 bases, leaving 32 bases between them. The CDR3 totals 23 residues. Here the CDR3 DNA reads TGTGCTCTTGGGGAACTAGGACTCTTCCTGCCCAGGTCTCGGGGACGATACACCGATAAACTCATCTTT. It yields the protein CALGELGLFLPRSRGRYTDKLIF.

This clone was detected only a few times. The likely explanation is a read error, given a far larger clone one base away. The same CDR3 can be traced to other DNA sequences in this sample. The chain links TRDV1 to TRDJ2; possibly TRDD3 for D (5 bases). The V end lost 2 bases, the J end lost 8 bases, and 27 bases lay between the germline ends. This CDR3 contains 19 residues. CDR1 and CDR2 from the germline V gene are TSWWSYY and QGS. CDR3 sequence: CALGEVAIATGVGAAQLFF. CDR3 DNA sequence: TGTGCTCTTGGGGAAGTGGCTATCGCGACTGGCGTTGGGGCGGCACAACTCTTCTTT.

A few counts support this clone. This DNA translates differently at residue 19 from the TCRdb protein, which is that of a much larger clone; a read error is likely, and the protein shown is the DNA's own translation. V is TRDV2 and J is TRDJ1, with 10 bases identical to TRDD3. No J segment appears in TCRdb, so it was assigned here by matching the sequence to germline. Germline V gene lookup returns CDR1 GEAIGNYY and CDR2 EKD. The CDR3 consists of 23 residues. The CDR3 DNA reads as TGTGCCTGTGACACCGTTGGTAGCGCGGTAAAAGGGGGATACGCAGCCGCCACCGGTAAACTCATCTTT. Amino acids: CACDTVGSAVKGGYAAATGKLIF.

About this clone itself: TCRdb attributes to this sequence the protein of a much larger clone, which differs from the DNA translation at residue 22; a read error is likely, and the protein displayed is translated from the DNA. This chain connects TRDV2 to TRDJ1, with 8 nucleotides matching TRDD3. Germline matching of the DNA provided the J gene here, since TCRdb leaves it blank. Germline CDR1 and CDR2: GEAIGNYY and EKD. The CDR3 spans 29 residues. Losses at the gene ends were 3 bases for V and 0 bases for J; bases not matched to a gene: 47. The CDR3 coding sequence is TGTGCCTGTGACCCTGCCTTCCGGCCCAATGGAGTAGAGCCCTTACTGGGGGCCGACGCTGACATATACACCGATAAACTCATCTTT. Translating it yields CACDPAFRPNGVEPLLGADADIYTDKLIF.

This clone was seen a handful of times. Since a far larger clone is one base different, this is likely a read error. Other DNA variants within this sample encode the same CDR3. This chain joins TRDV3 and TRDJ1, with a tentative D call TRDD2 (6 bases). The germline gives CDR1 TVYSNPD, CDR2 GDNSRS (reference sequence). The CDR3 contains 21 residues. V dropped 4 bases and J dropped 0 bases, with 36 bases sitting between them. CDR3 sequence (DNA): TGTGCCTCTTCGGCCTTCCCGTTTGGAGATACTACTTGTGAGTACACCGATAAACTCATCTTT. It codes for CASSAFPFGDTTCEYTDKLIF.

With regard to this clone: TCRdb assigns this DNA the protein of a much larger clone, which departs from its translation at residue 14; this likely reflects a read error, and the protein shown comes from translating the DNA. The chain combines TRDV1 with TRDJ1; 10 bases map to TRDD3. The J gene, not given by TCRdb, was assigned here from a germline match of the nucleotide sequence. Germline loops: CDR1 TSWWSYY, CDR2 QGS. There are 23 residues in the CDR3. V lost 1 base and J lost 0; bases outside the gene matches: 23. Written as DNA, the CDR3 is TGTGCTCTTGGGGAACAGTCCTATGGAGGTACTGGGGGATGCCGTCGGAACACCGATAAACTCATCTTT. Translating gives CALGEQSYGGTGGCRRNTDKLIF.

As for this clone: The protein TCRdb gives is from a much larger clone and does not agree with this DNA's translation at residue 8, likely a read error; the protein shown here comes from the DNA. This chain links TRDV2 with TRDJ1; TRDD3 matches at 7 bases. In the absence of a J gene in TCRdb, the DNA was matched to germline to assign it here. Germline CDR1 is GEAIGNYY and CDR2 is EKD. The J segment lost 7 bases and the V segment lost 3 bases, leaving 10 bases of the junction unmatched. CDR3 length equals 14 residues. The CDR3 DNA reads TGTGCCTGTGACGAACTGGGGAATTCGAGTAAACTCATCTTT. Its protein is CACDELGNSSKLIF.

Remarks on this clone: Only one base separates this from a far larger clonotype, so it likely reflects a read error. The same CDR3 can be traced to other DNA sequences in this sample. The CDR3 nucleotides read TGTGCTCTTAACAATTTAAGGGAGGCCTCCTGGAGCGGGGATGGAGGGACCGATAAACTCATTTTT. Residues: CALNNLREASWSGDGGTDKLIF. The V gene call is TRDV1, and the J gene call is absent; TRDD3 is the table's D call and was not checked against the DNA. This CDR3 has 22 amino acids. The germline V gene encodes CDR1 TSWWSYY and CDR2 QGS.

This clone was detected ten times or more. This DNA translates differently at residue 4 from the TCRdb protein, which is that of a much larger clone; a read error is likely, and the protein shown is the DNA's own translation. The chain recombines TRDV2 with TRDJ1; 9 bases agree with TRDD3. The junction had 3 bases not matched to a gene; V was cut back by 5 bases and J by 0 bases. This CDR3 is built from 14 residues. Germline loops: CDR1 GEAIGNYY, CDR2 EKD. DNA of the CDR3: TGTGCCTGTGGCCCTGGGGGATACACCGATAAACTCATCTTT. Protein: CACGPGGYTDKLIF.

On this clone: The protein in TCRdb stems from a much larger clone and differs at residue 18 from this DNA's translation, likely a read error; here the protein is translated from the DNA. The V call is TRDV1, the J call TRDJ1; 13 bases are a match to TRDD3. Germline V gene sequence: CDR1 TSWWSYY, CDR2 QGS. The CDR3 consists of 19 residues. The CDR3 region is CALGETRNWGIRGTDKLTF. The DNA of the CDR3 is TGTGCTCTTGGGGAAACCCGAAACTGGGGGATACGCGGCACCGATAAACTCACCTTT.